These 16 T cell receptor beta chains were sequenced from one sample in a study of T cells expressing NK-cell markers. TCRdb reprocessed the 5' RACE reads and reports one entry per CDR3 protein, with no DNA. The listing contains roughly 390,000 distinct CDR3 sequences. Sequenced material: blood T cells: a sorted CD56 or NKG2C T cell subset, CD4+ or CD8+ T cells, or bulk PBMC T cells (not recorded which). These receptors were obtained from a woman aged 50 to 60 in good health.

V and J are TRBV2 and TRBJ2-7; TCRdb gives TRBD2 as the D gene, but with no DNA this cannot be confirmed. Germline assignment: CDR1 SNHLY and CDR2 FYNNEI. This CDR3 is built from 13 residues. CDR3 loop: CAQRKSAGYEQYF.

The chain carries TRBV15 and TRBJ2-3; the D gene TCRdb calls, TRBD2, cannot be checked with no DNA. Germline V gives CDR1 LNHNV, CDR2 YYDKDF (reference sequence). This CDR3 contains 17 residues. The CDR3 region is CATSRDKLAVRTDTQYF.

The chain employs TRBV20-1 and TRBJ2-5; the D call of TRBD2 rests on TCRdb alone, since no DNA is present to check it. This CDR3 is built from 13 residues. The germline CDR1 and CDR2 sequences are DFQATT and SNEGSKA (reference sequence). This chain's CDR3 is CSLTSGGQETQYF.

The rearrangement links TRBV12-3 or TRBV12-4 to TRBJ2-1; TCRdb outputs TRBD2, but without DNA this stays unchecked. The length of the CDR3 is 14 residues. The CDR3 sequence is CASSSDSLNFEQFF.

The chain is built from TRBV27 and TRBJ2-1; absent DNA, TCRdb's TRBD2 call cannot be checked. CDR1 and CDR2 from the germline V gene are MNHEY and SMNVEV (reference sequence). The CDR3 covers 15 residues. This chain's CDR3 is CASDPEGGGYNEQFF.

The chain uses TRBV29-1 and TRBJ2-3. This CDR3 comprises 14 residues. Germline values: CDR1 SQVTM, CDR2 ANQGSEA. CDR3: CSVDGRGYTDTQYF.

The V and J genes are TRBV7-8 and TRBJ1-2. Germline loops: CDR1 SGHVS, CDR2 FQNEAQ. This CDR3 has 14 amino acids. The CDR3 spells CASSLVTRGGGYTF.

This chain joins TRBV20-1 and TRBJ2-4; TCRdb selects TRBD1, and the lack of DNA leaves this call unchecked. The CDR3 has 18 amino acids. CDR1 and CDR2 (germline): DFQATT, SNEGSKA (reference sequence). The chain's CDR3 is CSAKGGLGSLQAKNIQYF.

The chain links TRBV12-3 or TRBV12-4 to TRBJ2-3; no DNA is available, so the TRBD1 call from TCRdb remains unchecked. CDR3 length equals 13 residues. Here the CDR3 reads CASSTRTGNTQYF.

J is TRBJ1-1 and V is TRBV14. Germline assignment: CDR1 SGHDN and CDR2 FVKESK. The CDR3 consists of 12 residues. The CDR3 sequence is CASRGIGTEAFF.

The gene calls are TRBV5-1 and TRBJ2-7; TCRdb returns TRBD1, unconfirmable since there is no DNA. The CDR3 has 15 residues. Looked up from germline, CDR1 is SGHRS and CDR2 is YFSETQ. CDR3 amino acids: CASSAGQGITYEQYF.

This chain joins TRBV7-8 and TRBJ2-2; TCRdb proposes TRBD2, but this gene call is untestable without DNA. CDR3 length: 20 residues. Germline lookup yields CDR1 SGHVS and CDR2 FQNEAQ. The CDR3: CASSTPKVAGAPGDTGELFF.

This sequence joins TRBV28 and TRBJ2-1; as DNA is missing, the TRBD1 call by TCRdb cannot be tested. The CDR3 has 15 amino acids. Germline values: CDR1 MDHEN, CDR2 SYDVKM. The CDR3 loop reads CASSPRGGLVNEQFF.

The chain combines TRBV14 with TRBJ1-5; the TCRdb call, TRBD1, lacks DNA for checking. The CDR3 covers 14 residues. Germline values: CDR1 SGHDN, CDR2 FVKESK. CDR3 protein: CASSLTGYNQPQHF.

The V call is TRBV4-1, the J call TRBJ2-7; the D gene TCRdb calls, TRBD1, cannot be checked with no DNA. This CDR3 comprises 15 residues. CDR1 is MGHRA, CDR2 YSYEKL, per germline. The CDR3 here is CASSQPGQALREQYF.

The V call is TRBV12-3 or TRBV12-4, the J call TRBJ2-3. CDR3 length equals 14 residues. The CDR3 region is CASSFDIGTDTQYF.